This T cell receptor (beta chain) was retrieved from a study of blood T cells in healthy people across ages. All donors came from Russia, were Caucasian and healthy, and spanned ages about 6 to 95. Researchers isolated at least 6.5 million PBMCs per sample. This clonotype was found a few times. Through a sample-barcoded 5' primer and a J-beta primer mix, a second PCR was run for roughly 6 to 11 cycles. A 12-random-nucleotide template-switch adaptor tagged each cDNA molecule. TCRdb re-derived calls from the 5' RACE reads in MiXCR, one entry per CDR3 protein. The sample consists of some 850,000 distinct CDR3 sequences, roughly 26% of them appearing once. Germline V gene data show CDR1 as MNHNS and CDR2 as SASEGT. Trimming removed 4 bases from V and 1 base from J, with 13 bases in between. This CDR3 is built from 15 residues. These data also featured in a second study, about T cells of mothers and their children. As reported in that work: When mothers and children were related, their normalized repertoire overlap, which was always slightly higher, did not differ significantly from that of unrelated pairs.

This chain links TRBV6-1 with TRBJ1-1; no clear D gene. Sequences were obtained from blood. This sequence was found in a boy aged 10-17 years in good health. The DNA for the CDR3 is TGTGCCAGCAGTGGCGAAAGGGAGCAGAACACTGAAGCTTTCTTT. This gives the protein CASSGEREQNTEAFF.